This T cell receptor beta chain is from a study of blood T cell repertoires in COVID-19 (TCRdb year 2020). Notes on the research overall: The collaborator samples originated in the United States, Italy and Spain and spanned the acute and convalescent phases of COVID-19. The repertoires were released in a freely available public database meant as a resource for research on the immune response to SARS-CoV-2. The prospective study material was composed of cDNA or gDNA derived from T cells, B-cell-depleted T cells, or PBMCs. The dataset comprised deeply sampled blood TCRbeta repertoires from subjects exposed to, actively infected with, or recovered from COVID-19. The samples were drawn from two sources: the first 160 participants of the ongoing ImmuneRACE study, and 950 to 1,500 subjects contributed by 6 global collaborators. Where available, HLA class I and class II types were obtained from metadata supplied by the sample provider rather than from assay-based typing. Nearly every sample came with metadata listing a de-identified subject ID, COVID-19 status, age in years and sex.

The immunoSEQ Assay, a bias-controlled multiplex PCR, was used to amplify TCRbeta CDR3 regions from genomic DNA. The study's processing was this. The number of nucleated cells in each sample was estimated from the amplification of reference gene primers within the assay. Sequence reads were collapsed and filtered to measure the absolute abundance of every unique TCRbeta CDR3 rearrangement. For each sample, productive Simpson clonality was calculated as the square root of Simpson's diversity index across productive rearrangements. TCRdb carries this immuneACCESS record with in-frame sequences only. Its versions omit some clonotypes, under half of them owing to an unresolved V gene in the studies checked, with the rest unexplained. The D gene and trimming were derived from the DNA, and the V and J assignments and clone size from that table. Counted in this sample were 150,000 to 200,000 clones; roughly 87% of them appeared once. The ten top clones hold around 1.2% of the sample.

On this clone itself: The antigen it binds to is not known. Per-nucleotide qualities are absent, and no much larger clonotype sits a single base away.

There are 15 amino acids in the CDR3, from cysteine to phenylalanine inclusive. Only CDR3 DNA remains: 45 bases, in frame from the first base. Deletion took 4 bases off V and 6 bases off J, with a span of 20 bases between the germline ends. The germline V gene (reference sequence) provides CDR1 SGHNT and CDR2 YYREEE. Participants in the prospective study were enrolled through a virtual design, were aged roughly 18 to 100 years, and lived in approximately 25 United States geographic areas. Cohort assignment in the prospective study relied on participant-reported clinical history from a screening survey and a study questionnaire. Mobile phlebotomists in the prospective study collected whole blood, serum and a nasopharyngeal or oropharyngeal swab from every participant. Over a roughly 2-month period, participants in the prospective study had the option of providing additional blood draws and questionnaires. Before DNA extraction, prospective study blood samples were shipped either frozen or at room temperature.

General findings and caveats noted by the study authors: The amount of clinical and demographic metadata varied by source and participant and was provided uncurated.

Specimen: PBMCs or T cells enriched from blood (not recorded which). The TCR originated in a human donor with acute COVID-19. The donor label of this sample is uncertain. Recombination linked TRBV5-4 to TRBJ2-7; TRBD1 could be the D gene, as 6 bases match. At the DNA level, the sequence is TGTGCCAGCAGCCCCTGGCAGGGGTCGGGTCTCGAGCAGTACTTC. It is translated as CASSPWQGSGLEQYF.